The clone carrying this T cell receptor beta chain has a count of ten or more. The antigen is not known. This sample stems from a study of naive and memory T cell subsets. Findings of the study overall: A few larger clonotypes appeared in naive repertoires, especially CD8, possibly memory cells re-expressing CD45RA.

Both TRBC1 and TRBC2 were covered by a beta constant-region primer of two equimolar oligonucleotides. The ligated cDNA underwent four PCR rounds using SP2 and nested alpha and beta constant-region primers. TCRdb processed the UMI-ligation and nested PCR reads anew with MiXCR; each CDR3 protein has one entry. The sample records approximately 150,000 distinct CDR3 sequences, about 23% being singletons. Germline V lookup: CDR1 KGHSH, CDR2 LQKENI. This CDR3 contains 11 residues. The V gene lost 3 bases and the J gene lost 5 bases, with 2 bases spanning the gap. This sequence was found in a human donor in good health. The chain is built from TRBV18 and TRBJ2-1, with unresolved D. The sequencing input was naive CD4+ T cells from blood. CDR3 DNA sequence: TGTGCCAGCTCACCGGACAATGAGCAGTTCTTC. Its translation is CASSPDNEQFF.